This passage covers 16 T cell receptor beta chains from one sample sequenced in a study of CD8 T cells in Susac syndrome. RNA totalling about 0.5 to 1 ug underwent reverse transcription with random hexamers. TCRdb independently ran MiXCR on the immunoSEQ multiplex PCR reads; one entry per CDR3 protein. The sample consists of about 23,000 distinct CDR3 sequences, around 93% of them appearing once. Material for sequencing was CD8+ T cells from PBMCs. The origin of the receptors is a human donor with Susac syndrome.

V gene TRBV6-2 or TRBV6-3 combines with J gene TRBJ2-1, with D possibly being TRBD1 (6 bases). V shed 1 base and J shed 4 bases, with 8 bases lying between them. CDR3 length: 14 residues. The germline V gene has CDR1 MNHEY and CDR2 SVGEGT. CDR3 coding DNA: TGTGCCAGCAGTTACTTCGGACAGTACAATGAGCAGTTCTTC. This gives the protein CASSYFGQYNEQFF.

The chain couples TRBV7-9 to TRBJ2-7; D call uncertain. V gave up 0 bases and J gave up 5 bases, with 5 bases separating them. Germline V lookup: CDR1 SEHNR, CDR2 FQNEAQ (reference sequence). This CDR3 has 12 amino acids. For the CDR3, the DNA is TGTGCCAGCAGCTTAGCAAATGACGAGCAGTACTTC. It codes for CASSLANDEQYF.

This rearrangement joins TRBV6-5 to TRBJ1-2; possible D gene TRBD1, 6 bases. V lost 2 bases, J lost 8 bases, and 24 bases lay in between. Per germline, CDR1 MNHEY and CDR2 SVGAGI. This CDR3 contains 17 residues. The CDR3 bases are TGTGCCAGCAGTTACGGGGCCCGGGGGGGGCGGCTATACGGCTACACCTTC. This gives the protein CASSYGARGGRLYGYTF.

The V call is TRBV5-1, the J call TRBJ2-7; maybe TRBD1 (6 bases). Germline CDR1 SGHRS, CDR2 YFSETQ. The CDR3 is 15 amino acids. V was shortened by 4 bases and J by 6 bases, with 20 bases between the two germline ends. CDR3 residues: CASSQSEHRVGEQYF. As DNA, the CDR3 is TGCGCCAGCAGCCAGTCCGAACACAGGGTGGGCGAGCAGTACTTC. The variable domain in full, with the rest retrieved from reference TRBV5-1 and TRBJ2-7, is KAGVTQTPRYLIKTRGQQVTLSCSPISGHRSVSWYQQTPGQGLQFLFEYFSETQRNKGNFPGRFSGRQFSNSRSEMNVSTLELGDSALYLCASSQSEHRVGEQYFGPGTRLTVT.

This clonotype came up a few times. The chain employs TRBV6-1 and TRBJ2-3; TRBD2 agrees at 8 bases. The CDR3 totals 13 residues. Germline V gives CDR1 MNHNS, CDR2 SASEGT. The V gene end was trimmed by 5 bases and the J gene end by 3 bases; junction bases not matched to a gene: 1. Written as DNA, the CDR3 is TGTGCCAGCAGTCGGGGGGGAACAGATACGCAGTATTTT. Its translation is CASSRGGTDTQYF.

This clonotype has more than one count but fewer than ten. V is TRBV5-6 and J is TRBJ2-7; D unresolved. The V and J ends lost 3 bases and 4 bases respectively, with 14 bases between them. Looked up from germline, CDR1 is SGHDT and CDR2 is YYEEEE. There are 14 residues in the CDR3. The CDR3 DNA follows: TGTGCCAGCAGCTACGGGCCCAGGCCATACGAGCAGTACTTC. Translation: CASSYGPRPYEQYF.

This chain's CDR3 is CASSERETQYF. The DNA of the CDR3 is TGTGCCAGCAGTGAACGGGAGACCCAGTACTTC. The rearrangement uses TRBV2 and TRBJ2-5; no clear D gene. Germline lookup yields CDR1 SNHLY and CDR2 FYNNEI. This CDR3 is 11 amino acids long. The ends were cut back, 2 bases at V and 5 bases at J, with 3 bases in the middle.

V and J are TRBV6-5 and TRBJ2-3; weak D call: TRBD1 (5 bases). The CDR3 is 11 residues long. Germline loops: CDR1 MNHEY, CDR2 SVGAGI. V lost 5 bases, J lost 6 bases, and 6 bases lay in between. The CDR3 DNA reads TGTGCCAGCAGTAAGGGGGATACGCAGTATTTT. Translated: CASSKGDTQYF.

The V and J genes are TRBV7-3 and TRBJ1-1; D not resolved. In germline, CDR1 is SGHTA, CDR2 FQGTGA. V gave up 4 bases and J gave up 0 bases, with 9 bases separating them. This CDR3 contains 14 residues. Here the CDR3 reads CASSSSALNTEAFF. CDR3 in DNA: TGTGCCAGCAGCTCCTCAGCGTTGAACACTGAAGCTTTCTTT. Filled out from reference TRBV7-3 and TRBJ1-1, the complete variable domain reads GAGVSQTPSNKVTEKGKYVELRCDPISGHTALYWYRQSLGQGPEFLIYFQGTGAADDSGLPNDRFFAVRPEGSVSTLKIQRTERGDSAVYLCASSSSALNTEAFFGQGTRLTVV.

The rearrangement joins TRBV10-3 to TRBJ1-1, with D uncertain. Germline CDR1 reads ENHRY; CDR2 reads SYGVKD. CDR3 length: 14 amino acids. The V gene lost 1 base and the J gene lost 2 bases, with 8 bases spanning the gap. The CDR3 nucleotides are TGTGCCATCAGTGAGTTGGAACAAAACACTGAAGCTTTCTTT. Translated: CAISELEQNTEAFF.

V usage is TRBV27 and J usage is TRBJ1-6, with TRBD1 identical over 10 bases. Germline V gene lookup returns CDR1 MNHEY and CDR2 SMNVEV (reference sequence). CDR3 length: 14 residues. With V trimmed by 6 bases and J by 10 bases, 6 bases remained unmatched. CDR3 coding DNA: TGTGCCAGCAGGCTTGGGACAGGGGTATCACCCCTCCACTTT. Its protein is CASRLGTGVSPLHF.

The chain recombines TRBV5-1 with TRBJ2-7; TRBD2 matches at 8 bases. The CDR3 has 17 amino acids. CDR1 and CDR2 from the germline V gene are SGHRS and YFSETQ. V dropped 4 bases and J dropped 0; count of bases not matched to a gene: 12. This CDR3 is CASSREGSGYLSYEQYF. CDR3 in DNA: TGCGCCAGCAGCCGGGAGGGTTCAGGGTACCTCTCCTACGAGCAGTACTTC.

The gene calls are TRBV5-1 and TRBJ2-3; TRBD2 agrees at 8 bases. V lost 4 bases and J lost 0; bases outside the gene matches: 10. Germline CDR1 reads SGHRS; CDR2 reads YFSETQ. CDR3 length: 17 residues. Written as DNA, the CDR3 is TGCGCCAGCAGCCCTCCTTCTGGCGGGGGGAGCACAGATACGCAGTATTTT. It yields the protein CASSPPSGGGSTDTQYF.

This clonotype came up a few times. The rearrangement uses TRBV4-1 and TRBJ2-7; no clear D. The CDR3 runs 15 residues. Trimming took off 0 bases at V and 0 bases at J, with 9 bases between the two ends. CDR1 and CDR2 (germline): MGHRA, YSYEKL. The CDR3 here is CASSQDTVNSYEQYF. Here the CDR3 DNA reads TGCGCCAGCAGCCAAGATACTGTTAACTCCTACGAGCAGTACTTC.

The rearrangement joins TRBV3-1 to TRBJ2-1, with D possibly being TRBD2 (5 bases). The CDR3 totals 15 residues. V dropped 1 base and J dropped 6 bases, with 13 bases sitting between them. The germline gives CDR1 LGHDT, CDR2 YNNKEL (reference sequence). The CDR3: CASSQGGYRFNEQFF. CDR3 nucleotide sequence: TGTGCCAGCAGCCAAGGAGGGTATAGATTCAATGAGCAGTTCTTC.

The rearrangement uses TRBV7-3 and TRBJ2-3, with a tentative D call TRBD1 (6 bases). CDR1 and CDR2 from the germline V gene are SGHTA and FQGTGA. The CDR3 covers 15 residues. Between the trimmed V and J ends, which lost 3 bases and 4 bases, there was a span of 14 bases. This CDR3 is CASSFTGMGADTQYF. The CDR3 region has the DNA TGTGCCAGCAGCTTCACAGGGATGGGTGCAGATACGCAGTATTTT.